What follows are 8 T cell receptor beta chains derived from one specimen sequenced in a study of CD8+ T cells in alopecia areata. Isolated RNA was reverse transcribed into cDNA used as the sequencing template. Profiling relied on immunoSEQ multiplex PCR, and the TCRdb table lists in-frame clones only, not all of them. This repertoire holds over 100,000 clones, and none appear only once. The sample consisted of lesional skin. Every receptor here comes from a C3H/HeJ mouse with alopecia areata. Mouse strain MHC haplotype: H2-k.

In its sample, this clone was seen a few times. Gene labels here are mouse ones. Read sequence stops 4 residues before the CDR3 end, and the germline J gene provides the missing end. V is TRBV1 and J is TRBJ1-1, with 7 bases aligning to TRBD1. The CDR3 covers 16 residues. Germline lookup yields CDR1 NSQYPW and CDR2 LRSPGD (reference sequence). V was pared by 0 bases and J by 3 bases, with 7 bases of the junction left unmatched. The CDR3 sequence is CTCSAEGRGRDTEVFF. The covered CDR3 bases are TGCACCTGCAGTGCAGAGGGCAGGGGGAGAGACACA.

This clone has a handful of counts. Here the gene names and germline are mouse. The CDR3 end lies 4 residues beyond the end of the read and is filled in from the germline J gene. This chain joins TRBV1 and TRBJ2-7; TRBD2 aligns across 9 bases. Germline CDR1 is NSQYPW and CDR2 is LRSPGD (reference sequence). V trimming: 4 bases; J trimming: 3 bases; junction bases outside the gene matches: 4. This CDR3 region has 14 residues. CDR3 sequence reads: CTCSEAGGVYEQYF. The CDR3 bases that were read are TGCACCTGCAGTGAAGCTGGGGGGGTCTAT.

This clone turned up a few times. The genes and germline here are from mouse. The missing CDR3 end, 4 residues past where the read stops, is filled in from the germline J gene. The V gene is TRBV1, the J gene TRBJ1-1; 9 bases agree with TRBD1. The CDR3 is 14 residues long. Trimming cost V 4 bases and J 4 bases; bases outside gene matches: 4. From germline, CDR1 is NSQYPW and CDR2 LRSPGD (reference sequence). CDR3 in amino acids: CTCSVTGGGTEVFF. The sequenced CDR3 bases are TGCACCTGCAGTGTCACAGGGGGCGGCACA.

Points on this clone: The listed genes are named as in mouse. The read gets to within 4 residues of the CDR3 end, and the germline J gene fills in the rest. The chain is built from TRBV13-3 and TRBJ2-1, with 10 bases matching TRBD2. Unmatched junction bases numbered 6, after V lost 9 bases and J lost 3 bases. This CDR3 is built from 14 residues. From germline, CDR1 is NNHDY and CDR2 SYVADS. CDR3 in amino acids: CATSTGGVYAEQFF. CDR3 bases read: TGTGCCACCTCCACTGGGGGGGTCTATGCT.

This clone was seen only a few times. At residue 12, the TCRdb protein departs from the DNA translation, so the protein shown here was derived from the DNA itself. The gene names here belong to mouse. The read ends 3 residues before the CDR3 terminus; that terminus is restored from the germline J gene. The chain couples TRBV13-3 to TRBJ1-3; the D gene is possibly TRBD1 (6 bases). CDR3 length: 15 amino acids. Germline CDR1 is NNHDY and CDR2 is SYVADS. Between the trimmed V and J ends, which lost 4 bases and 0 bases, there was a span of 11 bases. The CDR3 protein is CASSHLQGSGNTLYF. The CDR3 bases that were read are TGTGCCAGCAGTCACCTACAGGGTTCTGGAAATACG.

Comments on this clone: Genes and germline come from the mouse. CDR3 bases read: TGTGCCAGCAGGAGAGGGACTGGGATAGAC. Translating it yields CASRRGTGID. In full, the CDR3 reads CASRRGTGIDTQYF. V is TRBV13-3 and J is TRBJ2-5; 9 bases agree with TRBD2. The sequenced fragment ends 4 residues before the CDR3 boundary, so the rest is inferred from the germline J gene. Germline V lookup: CDR1 NNHDY, CDR2 SYVADS. The CDR3 consists of 14 residues. Full variable domain (outside the CDR3, taken from reference TRBV13-3 and TRBJ2-5): EAAVTQSPRSKVAVTGGKVTLSCHQTNNHDYMYWYRQDTGHGLRLIHYSYVADSTEKGDIPDGYKASRPSQENFSLILELASLSQTAVYFCASRRGTGIDTQYFGPGTRLLVL.

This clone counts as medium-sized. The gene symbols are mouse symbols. The CDR3 sequence: CASSDGTGANTGQLYF. The sequenced part of the CDR3 DNA is TGTGCCAGCAGTGATGGGACTGGGGCAAACACCGGG. V is TRBV13-3 and J is TRBJ2-2, with 9 nucleotides matching TRBD2. The read falls 4 residues short of the CDR3 end, and the missing part is taken from the germline J gene. Germline trimming cut 0 bases from V and 0 bases from J; bases unmatched to any gene: 0. The CDR3 is 16 amino acids. The germline V gene encodes CDR1 NNHDY and CDR2 SYVADS.

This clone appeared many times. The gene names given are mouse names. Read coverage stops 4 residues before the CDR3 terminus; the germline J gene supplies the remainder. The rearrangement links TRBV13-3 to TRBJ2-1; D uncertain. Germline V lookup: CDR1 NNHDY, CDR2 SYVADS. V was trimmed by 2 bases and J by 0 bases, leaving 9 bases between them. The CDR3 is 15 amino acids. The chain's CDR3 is CASSEVRYNYAEQFF. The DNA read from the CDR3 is TGTGCCAGCAGTGAGGTGAGGTATAACTATGCT.